This paragraph reports one T cell receptor (beta chain). This entry belongs to a study of cytomegalovirus exposure and HLA in healthy donors. The CDR3 has 15 residues. Germline V gene sequence: CDR1 SNHLY, CDR2 FYNNEI. The trim removed 7 bases at V and 2 bases at J, leaving 10 bases unmatched. PCR involved 60 Vbeta and 13 Jbeta primers. TCRdb keeps only in-frame clones here, not all; method: immunoSEQ multiplex PCR. This sample has some 150,000 clones; about 76% occur once, and the top ten carry 1.3% to 1.5%. This clonotype originated in a woman aged 40-49 years in good health and CMV-seronegative. The chain recombines TRBV2 with TRBJ2-7, with TRBD1 identical over 8 bases. Sequenced sample: PBMCs. The CDR3 spells CASKPPGTGAYEQYF. DNA of the CDR3: TGTGCCAGCAAACCCCCCGGGACAGGAGCCTACGAGCAGTACTTC.